The T cell receptor (beta chain) described here comes from a study of T cell responses to AZD1222 COVID-19 vaccine. The study's findings and limits: Regions 160-218 and 743-854 held dominance among vaccine-associated CD4 TCRs, which spanned spike.

Trimming stripped 3 bases from V and 4 bases from J, with 9 bases between. This CDR3 contains 13 residues. Using immunoSEQ multiplex PCR, the repertoire was profiled, and TCRdb retains in-frame clones only, with some absent. The data hold about 46,000 clones, with 70% to 90% observed a single time. Concerning this clone: The antigen remains unidentified.

This material consisted of peripheral blood, taken 28 days after the second AZD1222 dose. The V call is TRBV12-3 or TRBV12-4, the J call TRBJ1-1; weak D call: TRBD1 (5 bases). The receptor was isolated from an adult who received the AZD1222 COVID-19 vaccine. The CDR3 reads CASSLGGGTEAFF. DNA of the CDR3: TGTGCCAGCAGTTTGGGGGGAGGCACTGAAGCTTTCTTT.